The 20 T cell receptor beta chains listed next were all sequenced from one sample in a study of OX40 agonist ivuxolimab in advanced cancers. The method was immunoSEQ multiplex PCR; TCRdb's version includes in-frame clones alone and lacks a portion of them. Here the sample spans 50,000 or so clones, 85% to 90% being singletons. The sample here was CD4+ or CD8+ T cells sorted from blood, taken in a trial of the OX40 agonist ivuxolimab. Receptor source: an adult with an advanced solid tumor such as melanoma, head and neck, liver or kidney cancer.

The chain links TRBV25-1 to TRBJ2-4; 7 bases fit TRBD1. The V and J ends lost 6 bases and 0 bases, in that order; junction bases with no gene match: 11. CDR1 MGHDK and CDR2 SYGVNS come from the germline V gene. This CDR3 region has 17 residues. This CDR3 reads CASRGTATSIAKNIQYF. The DNA for the CDR3 is TGTGCCAGCAGGGGGACAGCTACCTCTATAGCCAAAAACATTCAGTACTTC.

J is TRBJ1-4 and V is TRBV7-9; no definite D call. The CDR3 is 12 amino acids. CDR1 is SEHNR and CDR2 is FQNEAQ in the germline V gene (reference sequence). V was pared by 11 bases and J by 8 bases, with 15 bases between. CDR3: CALGGEGEKLFF. Here the CDR3 DNA reads TGTGCCCTTGGCGGGGAAGGGGAAAAACTGTTTTTT.

The chain carries TRBV7-9 and TRBJ2-7; TRBD1 aligns across 8 bases. V lost 4 bases and J lost 4; bases outside the gene matches: 6. The CDR3 length is 14 residues. Germline V gives CDR1 SEHNR, CDR2 FQNEAQ (reference sequence). The CDR3 sequence: CASSYRQGSYEQYF. The CDR3 coding sequence is TGTGCCAGCAGCTACAGACAGGGGTCGTACGAGCAGTACTTC.

This clone has only a few counts. The chain employs TRBV27 and TRBJ2-4; D may correspond to TRBD1 or TRBD2 (5 bases each). CDR3 size: 14 residues. The germline V and J ends were trimmed by 6 bases and 5 bases, with 14 bases remaining between them. Germline CDR1 is MNHEY and CDR2 is SMNVEV (reference sequence). This chain's CDR3 is CASSPSQGQNIQYF. The CDR3 coding sequence is TGTGCCAGCAGCCCCTCCCAGGGACAAAACATTCAGTACTTC.

The V gene is TRBV2, the J gene TRBJ2-5; 14 bases agree with TRBD2. Trimming at V came to 8 bases and at J to 5 bases, leaving 13 bases not matched to a gene. Germline CDR1 SNHLY, CDR2 FYNNEI. The CDR3 has 17 amino acids. The CDR3 reads CASRLAGGWASGETQYF. The CDR3 DNA reads TGTGCCAGCCGACTAGCGGGAGGGTGGGCTTCTGGGGAGACCCAGTACTTC.

This chain joins TRBV11-2 and TRBJ2-1; D is perhaps TRBD2 (6 bases). V shed 2 bases and J shed 5 bases, with 22 bases lying between them. The germline V gene has CDR1 SGHAT and CDR2 FQNNGV. This CDR3 spans 18 amino acids. The CDR3, as DNA: TGTGCCAGCAGCTTAACACGGGACTCACTTTGGGGTAACAATGAGCAGTTCTTC. Translated, it gives CASSLTRDSLWGNNEQFF.

The V gene is TRBV11-2, the J gene TRBJ1-2, with D possibly TRBD1 on 6 matching bases. The germline CDR1 and CDR2 sequences are SGHAT and FQNNGV. V lost 5 bases and J lost 5, with 15 bases in between. The CDR3 sequence is 14 residues long. CDR3 nucleotide sequence: TGTGCCAGCAGCCTAGGGGGAACAGCTTATGGCTACACCTTC. As protein: CASSLGGTAYGYTF.

V usage is TRBV11-2 and J usage is TRBJ2-3; the D gene is possibly TRBD2 (6 bases). The CDR3 totals 17 residues. Trimming pared 0 bases from V and 5 bases from J, leaving 18 bases between. Germline-derived CDR1 and CDR2 are SGHAT and FQNNGV. This chain's CDR3 is CASSLEITGVGLDTQYF. The CDR3 nucleotides read TGTGCCAGCAGCTTAGAGATTACGGGGGTGGGTTTAGATACGCAGTATTTT.

This chain joins TRBV6-1 and TRBJ2-2; D not certain. The CDR3 covers 11 residues. Germline V gene data show CDR1 as MNHNS and CDR2 as SASEGT. Between the trimmed V and J ends, which lost 8 bases and 5 bases, there was a span of 6 bases. CDR3 sequence reads: CASLETGELFF. The DNA of the CDR3 is TGTGCCAGCCTAGAGACCGGGGAGCTGTTTTTT.

V gene TRBV5-4 combines with J gene TRBJ2-5; 9 bases line up with TRBD1. The J call may not be correct, given that the DNA end is closer to TRBJ2-7. The CDR3 covers 15 residues. CDR1 is SGHNT, CDR2 YYREEE, per germline (reference sequence). CDR3 amino acids: CASSLPGQGEYEQYF. CDR3 DNA: TGTGCCAGCAGCTTACCGGGACAGGGTGAATACGAGCAGTACTTC.

A single count supports this clone. The chain combines TRBV10-3 with TRBJ2-7, with unresolved D. Per germline, CDR1 ENHRY and CDR2 SYGVKD. CDR3 length equals 15 residues. Trimming left V 2 bases short and J 1 base short, with 12 bases between. The DNA for the CDR3 is TGTGCCATCAGTGAGCCCCGGCGTGGATCCTACGAGCAGTACTTC. It yields the protein CAISEPRRGSYEQYF.

The CDR3 loop reads CASSLWGRSTDTQYF. The CDR3 DNA follows: TGTGCCAGCAGCTTATGGGGCAGGAGCACAGATACGCAGTATTTT. V gene TRBV7-3 combines with J gene TRBJ2-3, with a possible D match to TRBD1 (5 bases). V lost 2 bases to trimming and J lost 0 bases, with 9 bases between them. Germline CDR1 reads SGHTA; CDR2 reads FQGTGA. CDR3 length equals 15 residues.

This chain connects TRBV5-6 to TRBJ2-2, with D perhaps matching TRBD1 (6 bases). Deletions cut 4 bases from V and 3 bases from J, with 13 bases between. In germline, CDR1 is SGHDT, CDR2 YYEEEE. This CDR3 comprises 15 residues. The CDR3 DNA reads as TGTGCCAGCAGCCCACAGGGATTGTACACCGGGGAGCTGTTTTTT. This codes for CASSPQGLYTGELFF.

V usage is TRBV27 and J usage is TRBJ2-3; the D is unclear. Germline lookup yields CDR1 MNHEY and CDR2 SMNVEV (reference sequence). This CDR3 region has 16 residues. The V gene lost 1 base and the J gene lost 0 bases, with 11 bases spanning the gap. The CDR3 nucleotides read TGTGCCAGCAGTTTATTGTTGAGCCGTAGCACAGATACGCAGTATTTT. As protein: CASSLLLSRSTDTQYF.

This rearrangement joins TRBV18 to TRBJ2-2, with D perhaps TRBD1 or TRBD2 (6 bases each). The germline V and J ends were trimmed by 3 bases and 3 bases, with 8 bases remaining between them. Germline CDR1 KGHSH, CDR2 LQKENI. This CDR3 has 14 residues. CDR3 region: CASSPGGHTGELFF. The CDR3 DNA reads TGTGCCAGCTCACCTGGGGGGCACACCGGGGAGCTGTTTTTT.

The chain has TRBV27 and TRBJ2-3; TRBD2 matches at 9 bases. Looked up from germline, CDR1 is MNHEY and CDR2 is SMNVEV (reference sequence). Losses at the gene ends were 2 bases for V and 6 bases for J; bases not matched to a gene: 6. The length of the CDR3 is 15 residues. For the CDR3, the DNA is TGTGCCAGCAGTTTAATGGGACTAGCTGTGGATACGCAGTATTTT. This encodes CASSLMGLAVDTQYF.

This chain links TRBV19 with TRBJ1-1; D unclear. CDR1 and CDR2 (germline): LNHDA, SQIVND (reference sequence). The V end was cut by 6 bases, the J end by 1 base, with 3 bases between. The CDR3 has 11 amino acids. The CDR3 sequence is CASRENTEAFF. The CDR3 nucleotides read TGTGCCAGTAGAGAGAACACTGAAGCTTTCTTT.

The genes are TRBV27 and TRBJ1-5, with D perhaps matching TRBD1 (5 bases). The V gene's germline CDR1 is MNHEY and CDR2 SMNVEV (reference sequence). The CDR3 consists of 14 residues. The ends were cut back, 4 bases at V and 3 bases at J, with 10 bases in the middle. CDR3 residues: CASSSPGLNQPQHF. The CDR3 nucleotides read TGTGCCAGCAGTTCACCGGGACTCAATCAGCCCCAGCATTTT.

This clone has a single count. The gene calls are TRBV18 and TRBJ2-3, with D possibly TRBD2 on 6 matching bases. This CDR3 is built from 14 residues. CDR1 is KGHSH, CDR2 LQKENI, per germline. DNA for the CDR3: TGTGCGAGCCGAGAGGGAGGTGGCACAGATACGCAGTATTTT. This encodes CASREGGGTDTQYF.

The chain is built from TRBV30 and TRBJ2-7; TRBD2 might be the D (6 bases). CDR3 length: 15 residues. V lost 3 bases and J lost 5, with 20 bases in between. CDR1 GTSNPN and CDR2 SVGIG come from the germline V gene (reference sequence). The CDR3 nucleotides are TGTGCCTGGAGGGATGACGGGGGACCCACCCACGAGCAGTACTTC. It encodes CAWRDDGGPTHEQYF.